This T cell receptor (delta chain) was recorded in a study of gamma-delta T cells after stem cell transplantation. The table lists this clone with a few counts. A far larger clone differs by one base, so this is likely a read error. This sample includes further DNA sequences coding for the same CDR3. Germline V gene sequence: CDR1 GEAIGNYY, CDR2 EKD. The CDR3 consists of 19 residues. V was clipped by 0 bases and J by 3 bases; unmatched bases: 18. TCRdb processed the RT-PCR reads again with the CATT caller. The repertoire has about 2,100 delta-chain clones, roughly 8.2% of them found once; the top ten carry 11%.

The sequenced sample consisted of gamma-delta T cells. The receptor comes from a human donor. It is not recorded whose cells these are; they may come from a transplant donor. The V call is TRDV2, the J call TRDJ1, with TRDD3 matching 7 bases. The chain's CDR3 is CACDTVGGQVDTVSDKLIF. CDR3 DNA: TGTGCCTGTGACACCGTGGGGGGCCAGGTGGATACGGTGTCCGATAAACTCATCTTT.